A single sample gave rise to the 30 T cell receptor beta chains below, sequenced in a study of human T cells and chemical hapten exposure. TCRdb used MiXCR to reprocess the RACE reads, holding one entry per CDR3 protein. The sample lists 100,000 or so distinct CDR3 sequences, approximately 11% seen once, with under 2.5% in the top ten. Time point denoted: patch test 2, 6 weeks after DPC sensitization. Noted treatment: therapeutic diphenylcyclopropenone sensitization with weekly scalp DPC. This specimen consisted of whole blood, obtained in connection with sensitization to the hapten diphenylcyclopropenone (DPC). The receptors derive from a man aged 40-49 years with alopecia areata. Some clones in this sample may be carry-over from other donors' samples.

This clonotype has at least ten counts. This rearrangement joins TRBV6-4 to TRBJ2-6; D is perhaps TRBD1 (5 bases). Trimming left V 6 bases short and J 0 bases short, with 6 bases between. The CDR3 loop spans 14 amino acids. The germline CDR1 and CDR2 sequences are MRHNA and SNTAGT. The CDR3 DNA reads as TGTGCCAGCAGAGACAGCTCTGGGGCCAACGTCCTGACTTTC. Translation gives CASRDSSGANVLTF.

This clonotype was seen many times. The rearrangement uses TRBV19 and TRBJ1-5; no clear D. V dropped 1 base and J dropped 5 bases, with 6 bases sitting between them. The CDR3 runs to 13 residues. The V gene's germline CDR1 is LNHDA and CDR2 SQIVND (reference sequence). CDR3 nucleotides: TGTGCCAGTAGTATAGGCCTAGATCAGCCCCAGCATTTT. It yields the protein CASSIGLDQPQHF.

This clonotype occurred a few times. J is TRBJ2-5 and V is TRBV7-2; no definite D call. Trimming took off 5 bases at V and 0 bases at J, with 10 bases between the two ends. CDR3 length equals 14 residues. Per the germline V gene, CDR1 is SGHTA and CDR2 is FQGNSA. The CDR3 sequence: CASSRAVNQETQYF. The CDR3 coding sequence is TGTGCCAGCAGCCGTGCAGTTAACCAAGAGACCCAGTACTTC.

V gene TRBV10-3 combines with J gene TRBJ2-1, with 10 bases fitting TRBD2. The CDR3 is made up of 16 amino acids. V shed 0 bases and J 4 bases; nucleotides not matched to a gene: 3. In germline, CDR1 is ENHRY, CDR2 SYGVKD. The CDR3 protein is CAISESGSGGYNEQFF. In nucleotides, the CDR3 is TGTGCCATCAGTGAGTCCGGTAGCGGGGGGTACAATGAGCAGTTCTTC.

This clonotype was detected only a few times. The chain uses TRBV20-1 and TRBJ2-2, with a possible D match to TRBD2 (6 bases). Trimming took 0 bases from V and 5 from J, leaving 19 bases between them. Per the germline V gene, CDR1 is DFQATT and CDR2 is SNEGSKA (reference sequence). The CDR3 runs to 17 residues. The CDR3 region has the DNA TGCAGTGCTAGAGATCGGCGGGGTGCGGTCGGTACCGGGGAGCTGTTTTTT. Amino acids: CSARDRRGAVGTGELFF.

This clonotype was seen many times. The chain combines TRBV29-1 with TRBJ2-7, with TRBD1 as a possible D gene (6 bases). The CDR3 covers 13 residues. V shed 6 bases and J shed 4 bases, with 16 bases lying between them. Looked up from germline, CDR1 is SQVTM and CDR2 is ANQGSEA. The CDR3: CSVVQGSGYEQYF. The DNA of the CDR3 is TGCAGCGTAGTACAGGGTTCGGGGTACGAGCAGTACTTC.

This chain joins TRBV29-1 and TRBJ1-4; the D gene is possibly TRBD1 (5 bases). Trimming removed 5 bases at V and 7 bases at J, with 11 bases between. The CDR3 loop spans 12 amino acids. The germline V gene has CDR1 SQVTM and CDR2 ANQGSEA. The CDR3 spells CSVRRVGEKLFF. Written as DNA, the CDR3 is TGCAGCGTTCGCAGGGTTGGTGAAAAACTGTTTTTT.

This clonotype was seen more than once but under ten times. The chain is built from TRBV29-1 and TRBJ2-7, with a weak D call TRBD2 (7 bases). Trimming stripped 7 bases from V and 6 bases from J, with 16 bases between. This CDR3 comprises 12 residues. The germline CDR1 and CDR2 sequences are SQVTM and ANQGSEA. CDR3 in amino acids: CSGCQGRGEQYV. CDR3 DNA sequence: TGCAGCGGATGCCAGGGGAGGGGCGAGCAGTACGTC.

V is TRBV6-1 and J is TRBJ2-5, with D maybe TRBD2 (6 bases). The CDR3 is made up of 13 amino acids. Germline lookup yields CDR1 MNHNS and CDR2 SASEGT. V dropped 7 bases and J dropped 3 bases, with 12 bases sitting between them. The chain's CDR3 is CASTPSGEETQYF. CDR3 bases: TGTGCCAGCACCCCTTCGGGGGAAGAGACCCAGTACTTC.

This clonotype was counted a few times. J is TRBJ1-1 and V is TRBV20-1, with a tentative D call TRBD1 (5 bases). This CDR3 spans 12 amino acids. The germline gives CDR1 DFQATT, CDR2 SNEGSKA (reference sequence). Deletions cut 3 bases from V and 8 bases from J, with 13 bases between. The CDR3 protein is CSASDLQVEAFF. The DNA for the CDR3 is TGCAGTGCTAGTGATTTACAGGTCGAAGCTTTCTTT.

The sample holds a few counts of this clonotype. The V call is TRBV7-9, the J call TRBJ2-5, with D uncertain. Looked up from germline, CDR1 is SEHNR and CDR2 is FQNEAQ (reference sequence). V lost 3 bases, J lost 4 bases, and 12 bases lay in between. The CDR3 is 14 amino acids. This CDR3 is CASSFSGPRETQYF. The CDR3 coding sequence is TGTGCCAGCAGCTTTTCTGGGCCCCGAGAGACCCAGTACTTC.

The V gene is TRBV12-3 or TRBV12-4, the J gene TRBJ2-2; D gene unclear. CDR3 length: 13 residues. V was clipped by 2 bases and J by 6 bases, with 7 bases between them. CDR3 coding DNA: TGTGCCAGCAGTTTAATGGGGTCCGGGGAGCTGTTTTTT. It is translated as CASSLMGSGELFF.

The genes are TRBV6-4 and TRBJ1-2; 8 bases fit TRBD1. The V gene end was trimmed by 1 base and the J gene end by 4 bases; junction bases not matched to a gene: 2. Germline CDR1 and CDR2: MRHNA and SNTAGT. The length of the CDR3 is 14 residues. This chain's CDR3 is CASSDFDRGYGYTF. The CDR3 bases are TGTGCCAGCAGTGACTTCGACAGGGGCTATGGCTACACCTTC.

This clonotype was seen once. V is TRBV19 and J is TRBJ2-3; 8 positions agree with TRBD1. Germline V CDR1 and CDR2: LNHDA, SQIVND (reference sequence). The V gene end was trimmed by 10 bases and the J gene end by 1 base; junction bases not matched to a gene: 7. This CDR3 comprises 14 residues. The CDR3 DNA reads TGTGCCACCGGACAGGGTGTTGGCACAGATACGCAGTATTTT. Amino acid sequence: CATGQGVGTDTQYF.

V is TRBV28 and J is TRBJ1-1; the D gene is possibly TRBD1 (5 bases). CDR1 MDHEN and CDR2 SYDVKM come from the germline V gene. The CDR3 loop spans 14 amino acids. Trimming pared 5 bases from V and 3 bases from J, leaving 13 bases between. The CDR3 reads CASSGGTLDTEAFF. The CDR3, as DNA: TGTGCCAGCAGTGGGGGGACCCTGGACACTGAAGCTTTCTTT. Drawing the rest from reference TRBV28 and TRBJ1-1, the complete variable domain is DVKVTQSSRYLVKRTGEKVFLECVQDMDHENMFWYRQDPGLGLRLIYFSYDVKMKEKGDIPEGYSVSREKKERFSLILESASTNQTSMYLCASSGGTLDTEAFFGQGTRLTVV.

This chain joins TRBV29-1 and TRBJ2-1; 11 positions agree with TRBD2. V trimming: 7 bases; J trimming: 4 bases; junction bases outside the gene matches: 6. Looked up from germline, CDR1 is SQVTM and CDR2 is ANQGSEA. The CDR3 covers 14 residues. As DNA, the CDR3 is TGCAGCGGTTTAGCGGGAGGGCGGTACAATGAGCAGTTCTTC. Protein product: CSGLAGGRYNEQFF.

This clonotype was recorded a few times. The genes are TRBV7-2 and TRBJ2-1, with 7 bases lining up with TRBD1. V shed 1 base and J 6 bases; nucleotides not matched to a gene: 18. Germline CDR1 is SGHTA and CDR2 is FQGNSA. This CDR3 comprises 19 residues. CDR3 protein: CASSLGGKGAIQLGNEQFF. DNA of the CDR3: TGTGCCAGCAGCTTAGGGGGCAAGGGGGCCATCCAGCTCGGCAATGAGCAGTTCTTC.

The rearrangement uses TRBV18 and TRBJ2-7; D remains ambiguous. The CDR3 loop spans 12 amino acids. V lost 3 bases to trimming and J lost 7 bases, with 10 bases between them. Germline CDR1 is KGHSH and CDR2 is LQKENI. CDR3: CASSPVPGEQYF. CDR3 coding DNA: TGTGCCAGCTCACCCGTCCCTGGTGAGCAGTACTTC.

This clonotype was counted many times. The gene calls are TRBV30 and TRBJ1-6; D remains ambiguous. Trimming shortened V by 3 bases and J by 9 bases, and 21 bases separated the two germline ends. CDR3 length equals 16 residues. CDR1 is GTSNPN and CDR2 is SVGIG in the germline V gene (reference sequence). The CDR3: CAWSRRTGTVGSPLHF. Written as DNA, the CDR3 is TGTGCCTGGAGCCGACGGACGGGCACGGTTGGTTCACCCCTCCACTTT.

This rearrangement joins TRBV5-6 to TRBJ2-1; 9 nucleotides match TRBD1. This CDR3 comprises 16 residues. The trim removed 4 bases at V and 7 bases at J, leaving 12 bases unmatched. Germline lookup yields CDR1 SGHDT and CDR2 YYEEEE. The CDR3 coding sequence is TGTGCCAGCAGCCCGATCAACAGGGGGACAGGGAATGAGCAGTTCTTC. Encoded protein: CASSPINRGTGNEQFF.

This clonotype was found many times. The CDR3 sequence: CASSLWGGGTDTQYF. As DNA, the CDR3 is TGTGCCAGCAGCTTATGGGGCGGTGGCACAGATACGCAGTATTTT. V and J are TRBV7-2 and TRBJ2-3, with D tentatively TRBD1 (5 bases). Germline V gene sequence: CDR1 SGHTA, CDR2 FQGNSA. V was clipped by 2 bases and J by 1 base, with 10 bases between them. CDR3 length equals 15 residues.

This clonotype was seen a few times. V usage is TRBV5-1 and J usage is TRBJ1-2; 8 bases align to TRBD1. This CDR3 comprises 13 residues. Trimming took 1 base from V and 9 from J; bases not matched to a gene: 5. Germline V lookup: CDR1 SGHRS, CDR2 YFSETQ. The CDR3 DNA reads TGCGCCAGCAGCTTGAGCCAGGGGGCTAGCTACACCTTC. Translated: CASSLSQGASYTF.

In its sample, this clonotype was seen a few times. The V gene is TRBV11-2, the J gene TRBJ2-1; possibly TRBD2 for D (5 bases). The CDR3 consists of 18 residues. The germline gives CDR1 SGHAT, CDR2 FQNNGV. V was clipped by 0 bases and J by 5 bases, with 20 bases between them. As DNA, the CDR3 is TGTGCCAGCAGCTTAGATCACCTAGCTTACGGGCAAGACAATGAGCAGTTCTTC. Translation: CASSLDHLAYGQDNEQFF.

This clonotype turned up a few times. This chain links TRBV7-2 with TRBJ2-3; D is perhaps TRBD2 (6 bases). The V gene's germline CDR1 is SGHTA and CDR2 FQGNSA. The CDR3 loop spans 16 amino acids. Trimming took off 3 bases at V and 5 bases at J, with 18 bases between the two ends. CDR3 sequence reads: CASSLGGGAVKDTQYF. Written as DNA, the CDR3 is TGTGCCAGCAGCTTGGGGGGAGGTGCCGTCAAAGATACGCAGTATTTT.

This chain uses TRBV20-1 with TRBJ1-5; 10 nucleotides match TRBD1. The V gene end was trimmed by 3 bases and the J gene end by 1 base; junction bases not matched to a gene: 3. The CDR3 sequence is 15 residues long. In germline, CDR1 is DFQATT, CDR2 SNEGSKA (reference sequence). CDR3 region: CSARRTGGSNQPQHF. The CDR3 nucleotides are TGCAGTGCTAGGCGGACAGGGGGAAGCAATCAGCCCCAGCATTTT.

In this sample, this clonotype turned up a few times. V and J are TRBV6-5 and TRBJ2-7; TRBD2 might be the D (6 bases). V lost 10 bases, J lost 2 bases, and 15 bases lay in between. Germline-derived CDR1 and CDR2 are MNHEY and SVGAGI. The CDR3 is 13 amino acids. The CDR3 coding sequence is TGTGCCACCTTAGAGGAGCGGGCCTACGAGCAGTACTTC. Protein: CATLEERAYEQYF.

This clonotype has a count of ten or more. The V and J genes are TRBV6-2 or TRBV6-3 and TRBJ2-3; D not resolved. The CDR3 is 12 residues long. V lost 4 bases and J lost 2, with 4 bases in between. CDR1 is MNHEY and CDR2 is SVGEGT in the germline V gene. The CDR3 loop is CASSSNTDTQYF. The CDR3 DNA sequence: TGTGCCAGCAGTTCTAACACAGATACGCAGTATTTT.

The chain links TRBV27 to TRBJ1-4, with D possibly being TRBD1 (5 bases). This CDR3 is 17 amino acids long. V was clipped by 2 bases and J by 5 bases, with 18 bases between them. Germline assignment: CDR1 MNHEY and CDR2 SMNVEV (reference sequence). The CDR3 region has the DNA TGTGCCAGCAGTTTACGGCAGGGAGGTTGGGGGAATGAAAAACTGTTTTTT. Translated: CASSLRQGGWGNEKLFF.

The CDR3 DNA reads TGCGCCAGCAGCCAAGTGGACAGCCAACGGAGAGATACGCAGTATTTT. Amino acid sequence: CASSQVDSQRRDTQYF. This sequence joins TRBV4-3 and TRBJ2-3; D may be TRBD1 (6 bases). The CDR3 runs to 16 residues. Germline CDR1 reads LGHNA; CDR2 reads YSLEER. Trimming took 1 base from V and 5 from J, leaving 16 bases between them.

This clonotype has more than one count but fewer than ten. The V gene is TRBV4-3, the J gene TRBJ1-4; D is ambiguous. The CDR3 consists of 12 residues. V was cut by 0 bases and J by 12 bases, with 8 bases left in between. The germline gives CDR1 LGHNA, CDR2 YSLEER. Here the CDR3 DNA reads TGCGCCAGCAGCCAAGACACGGTGCAACTGTTTTTT. Protein: CASSQDTVQLFF.